The 21 T cell receptor beta chains given below trace back to one sample, sequenced in a study of blood T cell repertoires in COVID-19. Assay: immunoSEQ multiplex PCR; the TCRdb copy retains only in-frame clones and omits some. Of approximately 300,000 clones in the sample, 90% were seen once. The sample taken for sequencing was PBMCs or T cells enriched from blood (not recorded which). The receptors here all came from a woman under 30 with acute COVID-19.

The V gene is TRBV9, the J gene TRBJ1-4; TRBD1 aligns across 7 bases. The length of the CDR3 is 16 residues. Germline lookup yields CDR1 SGDLS and CDR2 YYNGEE. Germline trimming cut 4 bases from V and 7 bases from J; bases unmatched to any gene: 13. CDR3 sequence (DNA): TGTGCCAGCAGCCCTCGAGGTCCAGGGGGAGGTGAAAAACTGTTTTTT. Amino acid sequence: CASSPRGPGGGEKLFF. The whole variable domain, remainder taken from reference TRBV9 and TRBJ1-4, is DSGVTQTPKHLITATGQRVTLRCSPRSGDLSVYWYQQSLDQGLQFLIQYYNGEERAKGNILERFSAQQFPDLHSELNLSSLELGDSALYFCASSPRGPGGGEKLFFGSGTQLSVL.

DNA of the CDR3: TGTGCCAGCAGTTCTGGCAGGGTTGGACTGTTTTTT. Translation: CASSSGRVGLFF. This chain connects TRBV28 to TRBJ1-4; the D gene is possibly TRBD1 (5 bases). CDR3 length equals 12 residues. Germline lookup yields CDR1 MDHEN and CDR2 SYDVKM. The V end was cut by 4 bases, the J end by 13 bases, with 13 bases between.

This clone was counted a single time. V gene TRBV10-3 combines with J gene TRBJ1-2, with 7 positions matching TRBD1. The CDR3 has 16 amino acids. Germline V lookup: CDR1 ENHRY, CDR2 SYGVKD. V trimming: 3 bases; J trimming: 4 bases; junction bases outside the gene matches: 11. CDR3 protein: CAISDPAAQGIYGYTF. The DNA of the CDR3 is TGTGCCATCAGTGATCCGGCAGCACAGGGGATCTATGGCTACACCTTC.

The J gene is TRBJ1-4, the V gene TRBV5-1; weak D call: TRBD1 (5 bases). The germline V gene has CDR1 SGHRS and CDR2 YFSETQ. With 0 bases removed from V and 7 bases from J, the gap between germline ends came to 10 bases. The CDR3 length is 14 residues. For the CDR3, the DNA is TGCGCCAGCAGCTTGGGTCAGGGAAGTGAAAAACTGTTTTTT. As protein: CASSLGQGSEKLFF. Full variable domain (remainder filled in from reference TRBV5-1 and TRBJ1-4): KAGVTQTPRYLIKTRGQQVTLSCSPISGHRSVSWYQQTPGQGLQFLFEYFSETQRNKGNFPGRFSGRQFSNSRSEMNVSTLELGDSALYLCASSLGQGSEKLFFGSGTQLSVL.

This clone was found once. The chain links TRBV6-5 to TRBJ2-7; a possible D gene is TRBD2 (7 bases). The length of the CDR3 is 14 residues. The germline V and J ends were trimmed by 5 bases and 5 bases, with 16 bases remaining between them. Germline V gives CDR1 MNHEY, CDR2 SVGAGI. The CDR3 protein is CASSPLAEGDEQYF. As DNA, the CDR3 is TGTGCCAGCAGTCCTCTAGCGGAGGGGGACGAGCAGTACTTC.

The genes are TRBV19 and TRBJ1-2; 9 positions agree with TRBD1. The CDR3 contains 14 residues. V lost 10 bases, J lost 4 bases, and 10 bases stayed unmatched. CDR1 and CDR2 (germline): LNHDA, SQIVND (reference sequence). Here the CDR3 DNA reads TGTGCCACCGCGGGGGACAGGGAGGTCTATGGCTACACCTTC. This encodes CATAGDREVYGYTF.

V and J are TRBV13 and TRBJ2-1; 8 bases are shared with TRBD2. The CDR3 is 15 residues long. V gave up 0 bases and J gave up 12 bases; unmatched junction bases: 10. Germline V lookup: CDR1 PRHDT, CDR2 FYEKMQ (reference sequence). Here the CDR3 reads CASSLGVAGPMGQFF. The CDR3 DNA reads as TGTGCCAGCAGCTTAGGGGTAGCGGGGCCGATGGGGCAGTTCTTC.

The chain combines TRBV7-9 with TRBJ2-2; D gene unclear. Per the germline V gene, CDR1 is SEHNR and CDR2 is FQNEAQ (reference sequence). This CDR3 comprises 11 residues. The V end lost 10 bases, the J end lost 0 bases, and 3 bases lay between the germline ends. CDR3 loop: CAIANTGELFF. The DNA for the CDR3 is TGTGCCATCGCGAACACCGGGGAGCTGTTTTTT.

This clone was found once. The chain carries TRBV11-2 and TRBJ2-3; 12 bases agree with TRBD2. V gave up 3 bases and J gave up 6 bases; unmatched junction bases: 7. Per germline, CDR1 SGHAT and CDR2 FQNNGV. This CDR3 is 16 amino acids long. The CDR3 spells CASSLSETSGSDTQYF. Here the CDR3 DNA reads TGTGCCAGCAGCTTGTCCGAGACTAGCGGGAGTGATACGCAGTATTTT.

V is TRBV30 and J is TRBJ2-7; 8 positions agree with TRBD2. The CDR3 covers 13 residues. The germline CDR1 and CDR2 sequences are GTSNPN and SVGIG (reference sequence). V trimming: 1 base; J trimming: 3 bases; junction bases outside the gene matches: 2. The DNA for the CDR3 is TGTGCCTGGAGTGAACTAGCGGTCTACGAGCAGTACTTC. Encoded protein: CAWSELAVYEQYF.

The chain combines TRBV28 with TRBJ1-4, with D perhaps matching TRBD1 (5 bases). CDR1 and CDR2 from the germline V gene are MDHEN and SYDVKM. This CDR3 has 16 residues. Deletions cut 6 bases from V and 6 bases from J, with 20 bases between. CDR3 in amino acids: CASSHPKVDIDEKLFF. In nucleotides, the CDR3 is TGTGCCAGCAGCCACCCAAAGGTGGACATCGATGAAAAACTGTTTTTT.

V and J are TRBV19 and TRBJ1-1; 7 nucleotides agree with TRBD1. The CDR3 runs to 13 residues. The trim removed 9 bases at V and 0 bases at J, leaving 4 bases unmatched. From germline, CDR1 is LNHDA and CDR2 SQIVND (reference sequence). The CDR3 spells CASQGQLNTEAFF. CDR3 bases: TGTGCCAGCCAGGGACAGTTGAACACTGAAGCTTTCTTT.

The CDR3 nucleotides are TGTGCCAGTAGTATCGGACAGGGTGGATCTCCGGGCTACGGCTACACCTTC. This gives the protein CASSIGQGGSPGYGYTF. This chain joins TRBV19 and TRBJ1-2; 8 bases line up with TRBD1. Germline V gene data show CDR1 as LNHDA and CDR2 as SQIVND (reference sequence). V lost 3 bases, J lost 8 bases, and 17 bases stayed unmatched. CDR3 size: 17 residues.

The V gene is TRBV27, the J gene TRBJ2-1, with TRBD2 as a possible D gene (6 bases). The germline gives CDR1 MNHEY, CDR2 SMNVEV (reference sequence). The CDR3 is 15 amino acids. The ends were cut back, 6 bases at V and 0 bases at J, with 12 bases in the middle. Here the CDR3 reads CASRAGTVSYNEQFF. The DNA for the CDR3 is TGTGCCAGCAGAGCGGGCACGGTCTCCTACAATGAGCAGTTCTTC.

The genes are TRBV7-2 and TRBJ1-5; D possibly corresponds to TRBD1 (6 bases). Looked up from germline, CDR1 is SGHTA and CDR2 is FQGNSA. This CDR3 comprises 13 residues. The V end lost 6 bases, the J end lost 2 bases, and 8 bases lay between the germline ends. The CDR3 nucleotides are TGTGCCAGCAGTTACAGGGGCAATCAGCCCCAGCATTTT. Protein: CASSYRGNQPQHF.

The chain has TRBV28 and TRBJ1-6; no reliable D call. Trimming pared 4 bases from V and 11 bases from J, leaving 21 bases between. Germline V gene data show CDR1 as MDHEN and CDR2 as SYDVKM. This CDR3 contains 16 residues. The DNA of the CDR3 is TGTGCCAGCAGTTCCGCCCATCGACTCCGAGGTCCACCCCTCCACTTT. This codes for CASSSAHRLRGPPLHF. The variable domain in full, completed from reference TRBV28 and TRBJ1-6, reads DVKVTQSSRYLVKRTGEKVFLECVQDMDHENMFWYRQDPGLGLRLIYFSYDVKMKEKGDIPEGYSVSREKKERFSLILESASTNQTSMYLCASSSAHRLRGPPLHFGNGTRLTVT.

The chain links TRBV14 to TRBJ2-2; D possibly corresponds to TRBD1 (6 bases). V was pared by 0 bases and J by 1 base, with 9 bases between. This CDR3 contains 16 residues. Germline CDR1 SGHDN, CDR2 FVKESK. The chain's CDR3 is CASSQERGMNTGELFF. In DNA form, the CDR3 reads TGTGCCAGCAGCCAAGAGAGGGGGATGAACACCGGGGAGCTGTTTTTT. Supplemented by reference TRBV14 and TRBJ2-2, the full variable domain reads EAGVTQFPSHSVIEKGQTVTLRCDPISGHDNLYWYRRVMGKEIKFLLHFVKESKQDESGMPNNRFLAERTGGTYSTLKVQPAELEDSGVYFCASSQERGMNTGELFFGEGSRLTVL.

This clone showed up just a few times. J is TRBJ1-5 and V is TRBV7-9, with a weak D call TRBD1 (6 bases). This CDR3 has 15 residues. V shed 1 base and J shed 4 bases, with 11 bases lying between them. Germline CDR1 SEHNR, CDR2 FQNEAQ (reference sequence). DNA of the CDR3: TGTGCCAGCAGCTTAGGAGGGGACAAAAATCAGCCCCAGCATTTT. It translates to CASSLGGDKNQPQHF.

The J gene is TRBJ2-1, the V gene TRBV2; D remains ambiguous. The CDR3 runs 15 residues. Between the trimmed V and J ends, which lost 2 bases and 0 bases, there was a span of 8 bases. CDR1 is SNHLY and CDR2 is FYNNEI in the germline V gene. The CDR3, as DNA: TGTGCCAGCAGTGAACTTGCGAGCTCCTACAATGAGCAGTTCTTC. Its translation is CASSELASSYNEQFF.

The V gene is TRBV19, the J gene TRBJ2-1, with 8 bases fitting TRBD2. Germline V gene data show CDR1 as LNHDA and CDR2 as SQIVND (reference sequence). Trimming removed 5 bases from V and 7 bases from J; junction bases left unmatched: 13. CDR3 length: 16 residues. The DNA for the CDR3 is TGTGCCAGTAGTCCTCTAAGCGGGAGTTTGGGGAATGAGCAGTTCTTC. This gives the protein CASSPLSGSLGNEQFF.

The rearrangement joins TRBV5-1 to TRBJ1-5; 8 nucleotides align to TRBD1. Germline lookup yields CDR1 SGHRS and CDR2 YFSETQ. The J segment lost 2 bases and the V segment lost 2 bases, leaving 9 bases of the junction unmatched. The CDR3 has 17 amino acids. The CDR3 nucleotides are TGCGCCAGCAGCTTCGACGGGGGACAGGAGGGCAATCAGCCCCAGCATTTT. Translation: CASSFDGGQEGNQPQHF.